The entry below describes one T cell receptor (beta chain). This entry is derived from a study of CD8+ T cells in alopecia areata. Isolated RNA was reverse transcribed into cDNA used as the sequencing template. The assay was immunoSEQ multiplex PCR, and TCRdb's table has in-frame clones only and misses some. The sample lists about 290,000 clones, nearly 60% seen once, with approximately 1.8% in the top ten. Treatment in this sample: oral pan-JAK inhibitor, 5-10 mg twice daily. Germline-derived CDR1 and CDR2 are SGHDT and YYEEEE. The CDR3 totals 15 residues. The V segment lost 3 bases and the J segment 3 bases; nucleotides outside the gene matches: 3.

Sequences were derived from CD4+ T cells sorted from blood, sampled at week 24, from a patient treated with tofacitinib. The chain has TRBV5-6 and TRBJ1-5; 10 positions match TRBD1. This TCR was recovered from a human donor with alopecia areata. CDR3 loop: CASSYGTGDNQPQHF. CDR3 coding DNA: TGTGCCAGCAGCTATGGGACAGGGGACAATCAGCCCCAGCATTTT. Complete variable domain (other parts from reference TRBV5-6 and TRBJ1-5): DAGVTQSPTHLIKTRGQQVTLRCSPKSGHDTVSWYQQALGQGPQFIFQYYEEEERQRGNFPDRFSGHQFPNYSSELNVNALLLGDSALYLCASSYGTGDNQPQHFGDGTRLSIL.